The next 20 T cell receptor beta chains were all read from a single sample in a study of shared clonotypes between healthy human individuals. Using immunoSEQ multiplex PCR, the repertoire was profiled, and TCRdb retains in-frame clones only, with some absent. The profile shows about half a million clones, around 73% of them singletons. The sequenced material came from PBMCs. The receptor source for this set is a woman aged 40-49 years in good health. Some clones in this sample may be carry-over from other donors' samples.

V gene TRBV6-1 combines with J gene TRBJ2-7; 10 bases line up with TRBD1. V shed 3 bases and J 1 base; nucleotides not matched to a gene: 6. CDR1 and CDR2 from the germline V gene are MNHNS and SASEGT. The CDR3 sequence is 16 residues long. The CDR3 DNA sequence: TGTGCCAGCAGTGAGTCCCGGGGACAGGGGTCCTACGAGCAGTACTTC. Translation: CASSESRGQGSYEQYF.

The chain has TRBV7-9 and TRBJ1-3; D may be TRBD1 (6 bases). Per germline, CDR1 SEHNR and CDR2 FQNEAQ (reference sequence). The CDR3 is made up of 17 amino acids. V was cut by 5 bases and J by 2 bases, with 19 bases left in between. DNA of the CDR3: TGTGCCAGCAGCCCTAAGGGGCAGGGGAGCACTGGAAACACCATATATTTT. This sequence encodes CASSPKGQGSTGNTIYF.

The chain recombines TRBV19 with TRBJ2-3; 7 bases align to TRBD1. The CDR3 extends over 14 amino acids. The germline gives CDR1 LNHDA, CDR2 SQIVND (reference sequence). The V and J ends lost 7 bases and 3 bases, in that order; junction bases with no gene match: 7. CDR3 DNA: TGTGCCAGTAAAGAGGGGGCTGGGACAGATACGCAGTATTTT. This gives the protein CASKEGAGTDTQYF.

The chain is built from TRBV28 and TRBJ2-1; maybe TRBD2 (5 bases). Germline-derived CDR1 and CDR2 are MDHEN and SYDVKM. The CDR3 covers 13 residues. The germline V and J ends were trimmed by 8 bases and 0 bases, with 8 bases remaining between them. CDR3 loop: CASQAVSYNEQFF. CDR3 in DNA: TGTGCCAGCCAAGCGGTCTCCTACAATGAGCAGTTCTTC. Full variable domain (rest looked up from reference TRBV28 and TRBJ2-1): DVKVTQSSRYLVKRTGEKVFLECVQDMDHENMFWYRQDPGLGLRLIYFSYDVKMKEKGDIPEGYSVSREKKERFSLILESASTNQTSMYLCASQAVSYNEQFFGPGTRLTVL.

The chain is built from TRBV27 and TRBJ1-5; 11 bases agree with TRBD1. The CDR3 contains 15 residues. The junction had 4 bases not matched to a gene; V was cut back by 5 bases and J by 4 bases. Germline V gene data show CDR1 as MNHEY and CDR2 as SMNVEV (reference sequence). The CDR3 sequence is CASSPGQGANQPQHF. The CDR3, as DNA: TGTGCCAGCAGTCCCGGACAGGGGGCGAATCAGCCCCAGCATTTT.

The V and J genes are TRBV30 and TRBJ1-2; 7 positions agree with TRBD1. V was clipped by 5 bases and J by 1 base; unmatched bases: 10. There are 15 residues in the CDR3. Germline CDR1 and CDR2: GTSNPN and SVGIG (reference sequence). The CDR3 protein is CAWATRQGFNYGYTF. As DNA, the CDR3 is TGTGCCTGGGCTACCCGACAGGGTTTTAACTATGGCTACACCTTC.

The chain couples TRBV15 to TRBJ2-5; D is uncertain. Germline V gene sequence: CDR1 LNHNV, CDR2 YYDKDF (reference sequence). CDR3 length equals 13 residues. Trimming removed 1 base at V and 5 bases at J, with 8 bases between. The CDR3 region is CATSRVAWETQYF. DNA for the CDR3: TGTGCCACCAGCAGAGTCGCGTGGGAGACCCAGTACTTC.

The CDR3 nucleotides read TGTGCCAGCACCTCATCGATAGGGGCTGCGTCAGCCTACGAGCAGTACTTC. Translation: CASTSSIGAASAYEQYF. The chain recombines TRBV28 with TRBJ2-7; weak D call: TRBD1 (5 bases). The CDR3 totals 17 residues. From germline, CDR1 is MDHEN and CDR2 SYDVKM. V was shortened by 7 bases and J by 2 bases, with 24 bases between the two germline ends.

The chain recombines TRBV4-1 with TRBJ1-1, with TRBD1 matching 9 bases. CDR1 and CDR2 from the germline V gene are MGHRA and YSYEKL. The CDR3 loop spans 15 amino acids. V gave up 1 base and J gave up 1 base; unmatched junction bases: 1. The CDR3: CASSQGDRANTEAFF. The CDR3 nucleotides are TGCGCCAGCAGCCAAGGGGACAGGGCGAACACTGAAGCTTTCTTT.

V usage is TRBV7-2 and J usage is TRBJ2-1; D remains ambiguous. The CDR3 length is 13 residues. Per the germline V gene, CDR1 is SGHTA and CDR2 is FQGNSA. V gave up 3 bases and J gave up 4 bases, with 7 bases separating them. The DNA of the CDR3 is TGTGCCAGCAGCTTCACGGAGTACAATGAGCAGTTCTTC. It encodes CASSFTEYNEQFF.

V and J are TRBV6-5 and TRBJ1-2; the match to TRBD1 covers 9 bases. The J segment lost 8 bases and the V segment lost 6 bases, leaving 4 bases of the junction unmatched. The CDR3 covers 12 residues. Germline CDR1 and CDR2: MNHEY and SVGAGI. As DNA, the CDR3 is TGTGCCAGCAGGGGGACAGGGTTGGGCTACACCTTC. It specifies CASRGTGLGYTF.

The J gene is TRBJ1-2, the V gene TRBV10-3; no reliable D call. The germline CDR1 and CDR2 sequences are ENHRY and SYGVKD. The V end was cut by 4 bases, the J end by 6 bases, with 12 bases between. The CDR3 runs 13 residues. Here the CDR3 DNA reads TGTGCCATCAGTGGGTCTGGGGTGGATGGCTACACCTTC. Translated, it gives CAISGSGVDGYTF.

The CDR3 spells CASIPSGGRNTGELFF. For the CDR3, the DNA is TGTGCCAGCATTCCGAGTGGGGGTCGTAACACCGGGGAGCTGTTTTTT. The gene calls are TRBV7-6 and TRBJ2-2; D assignment may be TRBD1 or TRBD2 (5 bases each). The V end was cut by 7 bases, the J end by 2 bases, with 17 bases between. Germline values: CDR1 SGHVS, CDR2 FNYEAQ. The CDR3 sequence is 16 residues long.

This chain joins TRBV29-1 and TRBJ2-5, with TRBD2 as a possible D gene (5 bases). The CDR3 is 11 amino acids. The germline CDR1 and CDR2 sequences are SQVTM and ANQGSEA. V was trimmed by 4 bases and J by 7 bases, leaving 10 bases between them. The CDR3 protein is CSVGGDGTQYF. The DNA for the CDR3 is TGCAGCGTTGGGGGAGACGGGACCCAGTACTTC.

In its sample, this clone was seen once. The chain links TRBV7-2 to TRBJ2-5, with TRBD2 matching over 7 bases. The V segment lost 6 bases and the J segment 1 base; nucleotides outside the gene matches: 5. CDR1 and CDR2 from the germline V gene are SGHTA and FQGNSA. The CDR3 is made up of 14 amino acids. Here the CDR3 DNA reads TGTGCCAGCAGGGAGACTAGCACCCAAGAGACCCAGTACTTC. This codes for CASRETSTQETQYF.

The gene calls are TRBV18 and TRBJ1-3, with D uncertain. Germline lookup yields CDR1 KGHSH and CDR2 LQKENI. V lost 4 bases, J lost 0 bases, and 16 bases lay in between. The CDR3 has 17 amino acids. As DNA, the CDR3 is TGTGCCAGCTCACTCGCCGGCCTGACTAGCTCTGGAAACACCATATATTTT. Amino acids: CASSLAGLTSSGNTIYF.

The chain recombines TRBV2 with TRBJ1-6; possible D gene TRBD1, 6 bases. Germline values: CDR1 SNHLY, CDR2 FYNNEI. The germline V and J ends were trimmed by 4 bases and 9 bases, with 19 bases remaining between them. The CDR3 is 16 residues long. The CDR3 spells CASSVWQGMSGSPLHF. The CDR3 region has the DNA TGTGCCAGCAGTGTGTGGCAGGGGATGTCTGGTTCACCCCTCCACTTT.

This clone was observed many times. The chain uses TRBV4-3 and TRBJ1-3; D gene ambiguous. The V end was cut by 0 bases, the J end by 7 bases, with 13 bases between. Germline assignment: CDR1 LGHNA and CDR2 YSLEER. This CDR3 is 15 amino acids long. As DNA, the CDR3 is TGCGCCAGCAGCCAAGAGGCGGCAACGGGGAACACCATATATTTT. Its protein product is CASSQEAATGNTIYF.

This chain connects TRBV7-6 to TRBJ1-1, with D possibly TRBD1 on 6 matching bases. The CDR3 length is 17 residues. The V and J ends lost 3 bases and 6 bases respectively, with 23 bases between them. Per the germline V gene, CDR1 is SGHVS and CDR2 is FNYEAQ. CDR3 sequence: CASSLTGQKPMSPEAFF. As DNA, the CDR3 is TGTGCCAGCAGCTTGACAGGCCAAAAACCGATGTCTCCTGAAGCTTTCTTT.

V gene TRBV10-3 combines with J gene TRBJ2-3; tentative D call: TRBD2 (5 bases). The germline V gene has CDR1 ENHRY and CDR2 SYGVKD. The ends were cut back, 10 bases at V and 2 bases at J, with 13 bases in the middle. The CDR3 runs 13 residues. The chain's CDR3 is CATTDGDTDTQYF. The CDR3 nucleotides read TGTGCCACGACGGACGGGGACACAGATACGCAGTATTTT.